The source of this TCR beta chain is a study of CD8+ T cells in alopecia areata. Researchers took lesional scalp punch biopsies and peripheral blood from people who were alopecia areata patients. PBMC-derived CD4+ and CD8+ T cells were sorted. Following extraction, RNA underwent reverse transcription to cDNA, which served as the sequencing template. This table comes from immunoSEQ multiplex PCR, and its TCRdb copy is limited to in-frame clones, with some not included. The sample consists of 110,000 to 150,000 clones, about 60% of them appearing once. V trimming: 5 bases; J trimming: 2 bases; junction bases outside the gene matches: 6. The germline V gene encodes CDR1 SGHRS and CDR2 YFSETQ. The CDR3 has 14 amino acids. As for this clone: The antigen is undetermined.

Study-wide results and caveats: Alopecia totalis/universalis scalp especially showed more expanded CD8+ clones than normal scalp.

The sequence was obtained from a human donor with alopecia areata. The sample in question was CD4+ T cells sorted from blood, obtained at week 0. The chain combines TRBV5-1 with TRBJ2-7; 8 nucleotides agree with TRBD2. The CDR3 protein is CASSHDSGAYEQYF. The CDR3 DNA is TGCGCCAGCAGTCACGATAGCGGGGCCTACGAGCAGTACTTC.